The 10 T cell receptor beta chains reported below all come from one sample, sequenced in a study of tissue T cells after allogeneic stem cell transplantation. Clones were read by immunoSEQ multiplex PCR, and TCRdb kept only the in-frame ones, dropping some. The sample consists of several hundred clones, around 68% of them appearing once. The specimen sequenced was lymph node tissue. The receptors were gathered from a female BALB/c mouse in good health. The MHC haplotype recorded for the strain is H2-d.

Of note for this clone: Mouse gene names apply. The read terminates 1 residue before the CDR3 end, so the remaining end is supplied by the germline J gene. V usage is TRBV17 and J usage is TRBJ1-4, with a weak D call TRBD1 (5 bases). The CDR3 covers 14 residues. Germline CDR1 and CDR2: MNHDT and YYDKIL. V was pared by 1 base and J by 3 bases, with 6 bases between. CDR3 residues: CASSRGTTNERLFF. The sequenced part of the CDR3 DNA is TGTGCTAGCAGTAGAGGGACAACCAACGAAAGATTATTT.

Details on this clone: Gene names are mouse gene names. The chain's CDR3 is CGARGGQTVSNERLFF. The CDR3 bases that were read are TGTGGTGCTAGGGGGGGACAGACCGTTTCCAACGAAAGATTATTT. V gene TRBV20 combines with J gene TRBJ1-4, with 7 bases fitting TRBD1. The DNA ends 1 residue before the CDR3 does, and the rest of the CDR3 is filled in from the germline J gene. J was trimmed by 0 bases and V by 1 base; bases with no gene match: 5. The CDR3 extends over 16 amino acids. Germline loops: CDR1 GFQATS, CDR2 STVNSAI.

To note about this clone: Mouse gene names apply. The sequenced fragment ends 1 residue before the CDR3 boundary, so the rest is inferred from the germline J gene. This chain joins TRBV31 and TRBJ2-5, with TRBD2 matching over 7 bases. V was pared by 1 base and J by 0 bases, with 1 base of the junction left unmatched. The CDR3 extends over 14 amino acids. Germline CDR1 GKSSPN, CDR2 SITVG. The chain's CDR3 is CAWSPGGNQDTQYF. The sequenced part of the CDR3 DNA is TGTGCCTGGAGTCCTGGGGGTAACCAAGACACCCAGTAC.

This clone has a single count. Any gene name here is a mouse gene name. The read stops 1 residue short of the end of the CDR3; the missing end is completed from the germline J gene. V gene TRBV5 combines with J gene TRBJ2-1; TRBD2 matches 11 bases. The CDR3 is made up of 14 amino acids. After removal of 3 bases from V and 6 bases from J, the junction contained 1 base not matched to a gene. Germline values: CDR1 LGHNA, CDR2 YNLKQL (reference sequence). CDR3 bases read: TGTGCCAGCAGCCAGGACTGGGGGGTTGCTGAGCAGTTC. It is translated as CASSQDWGVAEQF. The CDR3 as a whole reads CASSQDWGVAEQFF.

Concerning this clone itself: The gene symbols are mouse symbols. The CDR3 DNA, read in part, is TGTGGTGGCGGGACTGGGGTTAACTATGCTGAGCAGTTC. It encodes CGGGTGVNYAEQF. The whole CDR3 is CGGGTGVNYAEQFF. The genes are TRBV20 and TRBJ2-1; 10 positions match TRBD2. The read is 1 residue too short to cover the CDR3 end, so that end is filled in from the germline J gene. The CDR3 runs 14 residues. The J segment lost 0 bases and the V segment lost 7 bases, leaving 3 bases of the junction unmatched. Germline CDR1 and CDR2: GFQATS and STVNSAI.

Turning to this clone: Gene names are the mouse ones. The CDR3 is cut off 1 residue early in the read; its end comes from the germline J gene. The chain combines TRBV31 with TRBJ2-4; maybe TRBD2 (6 bases). The CDR3 length is 13 residues. CDR1 and CDR2 from the germline V gene are GKSSPN and SITVG. Trimming took off 0 bases at V and 3 bases at J, with 7 bases between the two ends. The CDR3 reads CAWSLGGQNTLYF. Partial CDR3 DNA: TGTGCCTGGAGTCTTGGGGGACAAAACACCTTGTAC.

Details on this clone: Mouse gene names apply. CDR3 region: CASSDDRGREQDTQYF. The CDR3 bases that were read are TGTGCCAGCAGTGATGACAGGGGGCGCGAGCAAGACACCCAGTAC. The chain combines TRBV13-3 with TRBJ2-5, with TRBD1 matching 9 bases. The CDR3 end falls 1 residue outside the read, so it is completed with the germline J gene. This CDR3 comprises 16 residues. Germline trimming cut 0 bases from V and 3 bases from J; bases unmatched to any gene: 5. From germline, CDR1 is NNHDY and CDR2 SYVADS.

On this clone: The germline and genes are mouse ones. Coverage ceases 1 residue before the CDR3 finishes, and the germline J gene fills in the end. The J gene is TRBJ1-2, the V gene TRBV31; D is unclear. This CDR3 spans 11 amino acids. Germline V gives CDR1 GKSSPN, CDR2 SITVG. V gave up 0 bases and J gave up 1 base, with 0 bases separating them. The sequenced part of the CDR3 DNA is TGTGCCTGGAGTCTAAACTCCGACTACACC. Protein sequence: CAWSLNSDYT. The whole CDR3 protein reads CAWSLNSDYTF.

This clone occurred a few times. Mouse names are used for the genes. The CDR3 extends 1 residue past the end of the read, so its final part is completed from the germline J gene. The V gene is TRBV4, the J gene TRBJ1-5; 12 bases fit TRBD1. V was pared by 5 bases and J by 9 bases, with 5 bases of the junction left unmatched. Germline-derived CDR1 and CDR2 are LGHDT and YNNKQL (reference sequence). This CDR3 is built from 14 residues. Partial CDR3 DNA: TGTGCCAGCAGCCCGGGACAGGGGGCTGGGGCTCCGCTT. Residues: CASSPGQGAGAPL. The CDR3 in its entirety is CASSPGQGAGAPLF.

In the case of this clone: The gene names given are mouse names. The CDR3 goes on 1 residue after the read ends, and that part is filled in from the germline J gene. The chain is built from TRBV2 and TRBJ2-5, with D perhaps matching TRBD1 (6 bases). The V gene's germline CDR1 is LGHNA and CDR2 YSYQKL. Trimming took off 2 bases at V and 3 bases at J, with 9 bases between the two ends. There are 14 residues in the CDR3. CDR3 residues: CASSQPGQQDTQYF. CDR3 DNA, as far as it was read: TGTGCCAGCAGCCAACCGGGACAACAAGACACCCAGTAC.